The 8 T cell receptor beta chains presented below share a single source sample, sequenced in a study of tumor and adjacent non-tumor tissue in lung cancer. This sample's RNA came from whole unsorted tissue. A modified ARM-PCR protocol with three rounds of nested PCR amplified TCRbeta. TCRdb re-analysed the multiplex PCR reads in MiXCR, keeping a single row per CDR3 protein. The sample contains about 80,000 distinct CDR3 sequences, roughly 80% of which appear only once. Sequenced sample: lung tumor tissue. Every receptor here comes from a woman between 45 and 60 years old with non-small cell lung cancer.

In the case of this clonotype: This likely comes from a read error, as the CDR3 has no conserved phenylalanine or tryptophan at its end. The chain is built from TRBV6-5 and TRBJ1-1, with D perhaps TRBD1 (5 bases). The CDR3 has 14 amino acids. Trimming pared 6 bases from V and 4 bases from J, leaving 15 bases between. Germline CDR1 MNHEY, CDR2 SVGAGI. The CDR3 loop is CASREIGVSTEAFL. CDR3 nucleotides: TGTGCCAGCAGGGAGATAGGGGTATCCACTGAAGCTTTCCTT.

J is TRBJ2-6 and V is TRBV6-5, with a weak D call TRBD1 (5 bases). The CDR3 is made up of 17 amino acids. From germline, CDR1 is MNHEY and CDR2 SVGAGI. V shed 0 bases and J shed 7 bases, with 16 bases lying between them. CDR3 sequence: CASSYSNRFYGANVLTF. Here the CDR3 DNA reads TGTGCCAGCAGTTACTCAAACAGGTTCTATGGCGCCAACGTCCTGACTTTC.

This chain uses TRBV6-6 with TRBJ2-3, with D perhaps TRBD1 (7 bases). The CDR3 totals 14 residues. CDR1 is MNHNY, CDR2 SVGAGI, per germline (reference sequence). V was pared by 5 bases and J by 5 bases, with 14 bases between. This CDR3 is CASSLWQGGDTQYF. For the CDR3, the DNA is TGTGCCAGCAGTCTATGGCAGGGGGGAGATACGCAGTATTTT.

This clonotype was detected many times. The chain couples TRBV6-2 or TRBV6-3 to TRBJ1-1; unclear D gene. This CDR3 has 13 amino acids. In germline, CDR1 is MNHEY, CDR2 SVGEGT. V was clipped by 1 base and J by 8 bases, with 11 bases between them. The CDR3 DNA reads TGTGCCAGCAGTTACTACGACACAGAGGAAGCTTTCTTT. Its translation: CASSYYDTEEAFF.

For this clonotype: Mismatch with germline at one junction end may stem from a read error. The genes are TRBV11-1 and TRBJ2-3; 9 nucleotides align to TRBD1. From germline, CDR1 is SGHAT and CDR2 FQDESV (reference sequence). The CDR3 totals 13 residues. This CDR3 is CASKGTGMDAQYF. CDR3 DNA sequence: TGTGCAAGCAAAGGGACAGGGATGGATGCGCAGTATTTT.

In its sample, this clonotype was seen a few times. One end of the junction fails to match germline, which may point to a read error. This chain uses TRBV6-5 with TRBJ2-1; 7 nucleotides line up with TRBD2. Per germline, CDR1 MNHEY and CDR2 SVGAGI. This CDR3 is 15 amino acids long. The CDR3 nucleotides are TGTGCTAGCAGAATCCGGATTAGCGGGTCGGGTGAGCAGTTCTTC. This translates into CASRIRISGSGEQFF.

Comments on this clonotype: Because it lacks the conserved phenylalanine or tryptophan at the end, this CDR3 is likely a read error. The chain recombines TRBV20-1 with TRBJ2-3, with D hard to call. The germline V gene has CDR1 DFQATT and CDR2 SNEGSKA (reference sequence). CDR3 length: 15 amino acids. The CDR3 loop is CSARSGDTGTDTQYC. For the CDR3, the DNA is TGCAGTGCTAGATCCGGAGACACTGGCACGGATACGCAGTATTGT.

This chain connects TRBV29-1 to TRBJ2-1, with a possible D match to TRBD1 (6 bases). Germline CDR1 is SQVTM and CDR2 is ANQGSEA. This CDR3 has 14 amino acids. V shed 1 base and J shed 10 bases, with 17 bases lying between them. CDR3 DNA sequence: TGCAGCGTTGAAGGGTACACGGGGACATGGGAGCAGTTCTTC. This sequence encodes CSVEGYTGTWEQFF.